These 18 T cell receptor beta chains were sequenced from one sample in a study of identifying expanded T cells in peripheral blood. The table came from immunoSEQ multiplex PCR; TCRdb's copy has only in-frame clones and leaves some out. Among about 58,000 clones listed, about 92% were seen once. The sequenced sample consisted of blood. The receptor source for this set is a person between 18 and 75 years old in good health.

The V gene is TRBV6-5, the J gene TRBJ2-1, with 7 bases identical to TRBD1. The CDR3 totals 15 residues. V dropped 6 bases and J dropped 0; count of bases not matched to a gene: 5. Germline V gene data show CDR1 as MNHEY and CDR2 as SVGAGI. CDR3 sequence reads: CASRYRGPSYNEQFF. The DNA of the CDR3 is TGTGCCAGCAGGTACAGGGGACCCTCCTACAATGAGCAGTTCTTC.

The chain has TRBV2 and TRBJ2-3; D remains unclear. The CDR3 spans 12 residues. The germline V gene has CDR1 SNHLY and CDR2 FYNNEI. V was clipped by 7 bases and J by 8 bases, with 13 bases between them. CDR3 nucleotides: TGTGCCAGCATTTATACCATGGCTACGCAGTATTTT. Translating gives CASIYTMATQYF.

This chain connects TRBV5-6 to TRBJ2-5; D is unclear. Trimming shortened V by 2 bases and J by 4 bases, and 3 bases separated the two germline ends. This CDR3 has 11 residues. Germline CDR1 is SGHDT and CDR2 is YYEEEE. CDR3 amino acids: CASSLSETQYF. In DNA form, the CDR3 reads TGTGCCAGCAGCTTATCAGAGACCCAGTACTTC.

V is TRBV9 and J is TRBJ2-1; 12 nucleotides align to TRBD2. The ends lost 3 bases at V and 7 bases at J; junction bases unmatched: 2. The CDR3 runs to 14 residues. The V gene's germline CDR1 is SGDLS and CDR2 YYNGEE. The CDR3 here is CASSGLAGVNEQFF. The CDR3 DNA reads TGTGCCAGCAGCGGACTAGCGGGAGTTAATGAGCAGTTCTTC.

The gene calls are TRBV6-5 and TRBJ1-5, with D possibly TRBD1 on 6 matching bases. The CDR3 loop spans 14 amino acids. The germline V and J ends were trimmed by 4 bases and 7 bases, with 14 bases remaining between them. CDR1 and CDR2 from the germline V gene are MNHEY and SVGAGI. As DNA, the CDR3 is TGTGCCAGCAGTTCCCAAGGGGGAAAGCAGCCCCAGCATTTT. Its translation is CASSSQGGKQPQHF.

The rearrangement joins TRBV27 to TRBJ2-7; 7 bases fit TRBD2. This CDR3 has 13 residues. Germline lookup yields CDR1 MNHEY and CDR2 SMNVEV (reference sequence). V shed 3 bases, J shed 1 base, and the junction held 0 bases outside the gene matches. CDR3 DNA: TGTGCCAGCAGTTTGCGGGGGTCCTACGAGCAGTACTTC. Amino acids: CASSLRGSYEQYF.

This clone was counted many times. V is TRBV27 and J is TRBJ2-1; TRBD1 matches at 8 bases. Per the germline V gene, CDR1 is MNHEY and CDR2 is SMNVEV (reference sequence). J lost 6 bases, V lost 1 base, and 5 bases had no gene match. This CDR3 region has 15 residues. CDR3 bases: TGTGCCAGCAGTTTATACGGACAGGGAGGCAATGAGCAGTTCTTC. This sequence encodes CASSLYGQGGNEQFF.

This chain connects TRBV28 to TRBJ2-1; D may be TRBD2 (6 bases). V lost 6 bases to trimming and J lost 3 bases, with 15 bases between them. Germline CDR1 and CDR2: MDHEN and SYDVKM. There are 15 residues in the CDR3. This chain's CDR3 is CASRATGTYYNEQFF. The CDR3 nucleotides are TGTGCCAGCAGAGCCACCGGGACTTACTACAATGAGCAGTTCTTC. Based on the CDR3 plus reference TRBV28 and TRBJ2-1, the full variable domain is DVKVTQSSRYLVKRTGEKVFLECVQDMDHENMFWYRQDPGLGLRLIYFSYDVKMKEKGDIPEGYSVSREKKERFSLILESASTNQTSMYLCASRATGTYYNEQFFGPGTRLTVL.

The chain combines TRBV7-2 with TRBJ1-4; no clear D gene. CDR1 and CDR2 from the germline V gene are SGHTA and FQGNSA. The CDR3 totals 15 residues. V was trimmed by 0 bases and J by 0 bases, leaving 5 bases between them. The CDR3 nucleotides are TGTGCCAGCAGCTTAGCAGGCCCAACTAATGAAAAACTGTTTTTT. Protein: CASSLAGPTNEKLFF.

The chain recombines TRBV19 with TRBJ1-2; 8 bases are a match to TRBD1. Trimming took 7 bases from V and 4 from J; bases not matched to a gene: 11. The CDR3 sequence is 15 residues long. Germline assignment: CDR1 LNHDA and CDR2 SQIVND (reference sequence). CDR3 in amino acids: CASITKGTGPYGYTF. The CDR3 bases are TGTGCCAGTATCACCAAGGGGACAGGCCCCTATGGCTACACCTTC.

The chain is built from TRBV27 and TRBJ2-3, with TRBD1 as a possible D gene (6 bases). Germline lookup yields CDR1 MNHEY and CDR2 SMNVEV (reference sequence). The V end was cut by 4 bases, the J end by 7 bases, with 18 bases between. CDR3 length: 15 residues. The CDR3 DNA follows: TGTGCCAGCAGTTCCAGGACAGATATTCGTCATACGCAGTATTTT. Protein product: CASSSRTDIRHTQYF.

This sequence joins TRBV2 and TRBJ2-3; no clear D gene. V lost 4 bases and J lost 10, with 9 bases in between. Per germline, CDR1 SNHLY and CDR2 FYNNEI. CDR3 size: 11 residues. The chain's CDR3 is CASSAEVSQYF. The CDR3 DNA sequence: TGTGCCAGCAGTGCCGAGGTTTCGCAGTATTTT.

The rearrangement uses TRBV5-6 and TRBJ1-2, with 7 bases matching TRBD1. Trimming took 2 bases from V and 4 from J; bases not matched to a gene: 8. The CDR3 contains 15 residues. Germline V CDR1 and CDR2: SGHDT, YYEEEE. The CDR3 sequence is CASSFGTAIGYGYTF. The CDR3 DNA sequence: TGTGCCAGCAGCTTTGGGACAGCGATAGGCTATGGCTACACCTTC. Variable domain in full (rest from reference TRBV5-6 and TRBJ1-2): DAGVTQSPTHLIKTRGQQVTLRCSPKSGHDTVSWYQQALGQGPQFIFQYYEEEERQRGNFPDRFSGHQFPNYSSELNVNALLLGDSALYLCASSFGTAIGYGYTFGSGTRLTVV.

V is TRBV10-1 and J is TRBJ2-7; D might be TRBD2 (6 bases). CDR1 and CDR2 (germline): WNHNN, SYGVQD (reference sequence). This CDR3 comprises 16 residues. V shed 6 bases and J shed 3 bases, with 21 bases lying between them. The CDR3 region has the DNA TGCGCCAGCAGGGCCCCTAGCGCTTGTCGGGGCTACGAGCAGTACTTC. This gives the protein CASRAPSACRGYEQYF.

This chain connects TRBV7-8 to TRBJ1-5; TRBD1 aligns across 7 bases. The V gene's germline CDR1 is SGHVS and CDR2 FQNEAQ. V trimming: 1 base; J trimming: 6 bases; junction bases outside the gene matches: 3. The CDR3 sequence is 14 residues long. The CDR3 loop is CASSLEGQTQPQHF. The CDR3 nucleotides are TGTGCCAGCAGCTTAGAGGGACAGACTCAGCCCCAGCATTTT. Using reference TRBV7-8 and TRBJ1-5 for the parts outside the CDR3, the full variable domain is GAGVSQSPRYKVAKRGQDVALRCDPISGHVSLFWYQQALGQGPEFLTYFQNEAQLDKSGLPSDRFFAERPEGSVSTLKIQRTQQEDSAVYLCASSLEGQTQPQHFGDGTRLSIL.

This clone was seen only once. The chain recombines TRBV28 with TRBJ1-1; D remains ambiguous. Trimming cost V 7 bases and J 5 bases, with 11 bases left between them. The CDR3 is made up of 12 amino acids. Germline V CDR1 and CDR2: MDHEN, SYDVKM. In DNA, the CDR3 is TGTGCCAGCACTCCACGAGGGACTGAAGCTTTCTTT. Amino acids: CASTPRGTEAFF.

The V and J genes are TRBV9 and TRBJ1-2; 7 nucleotides align to TRBD1. This CDR3 region has 15 residues. Germline V gene sequence: CDR1 SGDLS, CDR2 YYNGEE. After removal of 4 bases from V and 3 bases from J, the junction contained 9 bases not matched to a gene. CDR3: CASSPQGGIYYGYTF. CDR3 nucleotides: TGTGCCAGCAGCCCCCAGGGGGGGATCTACTATGGCTACACCTTC.

The genes are TRBV7-2 and TRBJ2-5, with D tentatively TRBD2 (5 bases). The germline V gene has CDR1 SGHTA and CDR2 FQGNSA. V shed 3 bases and J shed 5 bases, with 13 bases lying between them. The CDR3 loop spans 14 amino acids. CDR3 in amino acids: CASSFLASRETQYF. For the CDR3, the DNA is TGTGCCAGCAGCTTTCTCGCTAGCCGGGAGACCCAGTACTTC.